The 28 T cell receptor beta chains below all came from one sample that was sequenced in a study of regulatory T cells in long-lasting Graves disease. Time point given: persistent/refractory GD, antithyroid drugs over 5 years with positive TRAb. TCR sequences were obtained from RNA taken from PBMCs. Library construction for TCR beta used iRepertoire HTBI primers and Arm-PCR of CDR3 regions. MiXCR, applied by TCRdb to the multiplex PCR reads, yields one record per CDR3 protein. Of about 430,000 distinct CDR3 sequences listed, 21% are singletons. Specimen: peripheral blood mononuclear cells (PBMCs), collected when the disease was refractory, from a patient treated with antithyroid drugs. Every receptor here comes from a female donor with Graves disease.

This clonotype occurred many times. The chain couples TRBV6-1 to TRBJ2-2; TRBD2 matches 7 bases. Germline CDR1 and CDR2: MNHNS and SASEGT. V lost 7 bases and J lost 5; bases outside the gene matches: 10. This CDR3 contains 15 residues. The CDR3 protein is CASNDLREDTGELFF. CDR3 nucleotides: TGTGCCAGCAATGACCTCCGGGAGGATACCGGGGAGCTGTTTTTT.

CDR3 sequence (DNA): TGCAGTGCTAGCTCCCTTGACCTGGGACGGGTAGACGAGCAGTACTTC. Residues: CSASSLDLGRVDEQYF. The V gene is TRBV20-1, the J gene TRBJ2-7; D might be TRBD1 or TRBD2, each matching 5 bases. Deletions cut 3 bases from V and 5 bases from J, with 23 bases between. The CDR3 has 16 amino acids. CDR1 is DFQATT, CDR2 SNEGSKA, per germline (reference sequence).

This clonotype has ten or more counts. V is TRBV28 and J is TRBJ2-5, with TRBD2 matching 9 bases. This CDR3 has 16 residues. CDR1 and CDR2 (germline): MDHEN, SYDVKM. After removal of 4 bases from V and 5 bases from J, the junction contained 11 bases not matched to a gene. The CDR3 loop reads CASSSTPGTSMETQYF. The CDR3 coding sequence is TGTGCCAGCAGTTCTACCCCCGGGACTAGCATGGAGACCCAGTACTTC. The full variable domain, rest sourced from reference TRBV28 and TRBJ2-5, is DVKVTQSSRYLVKRTGEKVFLECVQDMDHENMFWYRQDPGLGLRLIYFSYDVKMKEKGDIPEGYSVSREKKERFSLILESASTNQTSMYLCASSSTPGTSMETQYFGPGTRLLVL.

About this clonotype: This sequence may be a read error, since a much larger clone differs from it by one base. J is TRBJ1-1 and V is TRBV20-1; D is undetermined. V was clipped by 6 bases and J by 0 bases, with 14 bases between them. The germline V gene has CDR1 DFQATT and CDR2 SNEGSKA (reference sequence). The CDR3 is 14 amino acids. CDR3 nucleotide sequence: TGCAGTGCCCCAGTACTCGGAGTGAACACTGAAGCTTTCTTT. This gives the protein CSAPVLGVNTEAFF.

The J gene is TRBJ2-7, the V gene TRBV5-4; D might be TRBD1 (6 bases). V lost 2 bases to trimming and J lost 2 bases, with 11 bases between them. Per the germline V gene, CDR1 is SGHNT and CDR2 is YYREEE (reference sequence). This CDR3 contains 14 residues. CDR3 in DNA: TGTGCCAGCAGCTTCGCCAGGGGACCCTACGAGCAGTACTTC. Its translation: CASSFARGPYEQYF.

In this sample, this clonotype turned up a few times. This rearrangement joins TRBV28 to TRBJ2-1; 8 bases agree with TRBD1. The CDR3 is 16 residues long. Trimming took 3 bases from V and 7 from J; bases not matched to a gene: 11. The germline V gene has CDR1 MDHEN and CDR2 SYDVKM. Here the CDR3 DNA reads TGTGCCAGCAGTTTCGTGGACAGGGAGAATGGGAATGAGCAGTTCTTC. This encodes CASSFVDRENGNEQFF. The full variable domain, in which reference TRBV28 and TRBJ2-1 provide the parts outside the CDR3, is DVKVTQSSRYLVKRTGEKVFLECVQDMDHENMFWYRQDPGLGLRLIYFSYDVKMKEKGDIPEGYSVSREKKERFSLILESASTNQTSMYLCASSFVDRENGNEQFFGPGTRLTVL.

This clonotype has just a few counts. The chain links TRBV30 to TRBJ1-1; no clear D gene. The V end was cut by 2 bases, the J end by 0 bases, with 10 bases between. The CDR3 covers 14 residues. CDR1 GTSNPN and CDR2 SVGIG come from the germline V gene (reference sequence). The CDR3 DNA sequence: TGTGCCTGGAGTAGAGGTCAGTTGAACACTGAAGCTTTCTTT. Translation gives CAWSRGQLNTEAFF.

The V call is TRBV20-1, the J call TRBJ1-3; D remains unclear. From germline, CDR1 is DFQATT and CDR2 SNEGSKA (reference sequence). This CDR3 spans 11 amino acids. Trimming took off 3 bases at V and 4 bases at J, with 4 bases between the two ends. In nucleotides, the CDR3 is TGCAGTGCTAGGGGGGGAAACACCATATATTTT. Amino acid sequence: CSARGGNTIYF.

Worth noting for this clonotype: This may come from a read error, since a much larger clone is one base off. This sequence joins TRBV6-2 or TRBV6-3 and TRBJ2-5; 9 bases line up with TRBD1. The CDR3 runs to 15 residues. Per the germline V gene, CDR1 is MNHEY and CDR2 is SVGEGT. Trimming at V came to 9 bases and at J to 5 bases, leaving 13 bases not matched to a gene. CDR3 DNA sequence: TGTGCCAGGACCACCACAGGGGGCGCCGGGGAGACCCAGTACTTC. It encodes CARTTTGGAGETQYF.

This clonotype was counted many times. The V and J genes are TRBV6-1 and TRBJ2-5; 8 bases are a match to TRBD2. CDR1 is MNHNS and CDR2 is SASEGT in the germline V gene. The length of the CDR3 is 15 residues. With V trimmed by 5 bases and J by 2 bases, 7 bases remained unmatched. The CDR3 DNA reads TGTGCCAGCAGTCCAGGACTAGCTACACAAGAGACCCAGTACTTC. As protein: CASSPGLATQETQYF.

This clonotype has more than one count but fewer than ten. This chain uses TRBV7-9 with TRBJ2-7, with 10 bases fitting TRBD1. J was trimmed by 7 bases and V by 1 base; bases with no gene match: 7. Looked up from germline, CDR1 is SEHNR and CDR2 is FQNEAQ (reference sequence). The length of the CDR3 is 15 residues. CDR3 sequence reads: CASSLGVTGGQEQYF. The CDR3 region has the DNA TGTGCCAGCAGCTTAGGAGTGACAGGGGGCCAGGAGCAGTACTTC.

This clonotype showed up many times. The chain has TRBV20-1 and TRBJ2-7, with 7 bases that match TRBD2. The CDR3 runs 15 residues. Germline lookup yields CDR1 DFQATT and CDR2 SNEGSKA (reference sequence). The trim removed 2 bases at V and 5 bases at J, leaving 12 bases unmatched. For the CDR3, the DNA is TGCAGTGCTAGAAATCCGGAGGGGAGGGCCGACGAGCAGTACTTC. Translating gives CSARNPEGRADEQYF.

The gene calls are TRBV19 and TRBJ1-6; 10 nucleotides match TRBD1. Germline CDR1 is LNHDA and CDR2 is SQIVND (reference sequence). V lost 6 bases to trimming and J lost 8 bases; unmatched junction nucleotides: 7. This CDR3 contains 15 residues. The CDR3, as DNA: TGTGCCAGTAGGGACCTGGACAGGGGGGATTCACCCCTCCACTTT. Residues: CASRDLDRGDSPLHF.

This clonotype was counted ten times or more. V gene TRBV6-1 combines with J gene TRBJ1-5, with a possible D match to TRBD1 (5 bases). CDR1 and CDR2 from the germline V gene are MNHNS and SASEGT. The CDR3 is 14 residues long. The V and J ends lost 6 bases and 1 base respectively, with 10 bases between them. The CDR3, as DNA: TGTGCCAGCAGCTGGGACGGAAGCAATCAGCCCCAGCATTTT. It encodes CASSWDGSNQPQHF.

This clonotype was counted at least ten times. Here the CDR3 DNA reads TGTGCCTGGGAAGACAGTACAACTGAAGCTTTCTTT. It codes for CAWEDSTTEAFF. This sequence joins TRBV30 and TRBJ1-1; D possibly corresponds to TRBD1 (5 bases). V lost 5 bases and J 5 bases, leaving 12 bases between the germline ends. The CDR3 consists of 12 residues. Looked up from germline, CDR1 is GTSNPN and CDR2 is SVGIG (reference sequence).

This clonotype appeared a single time. A read error is the likely source, as a far larger clone sits one nucleotide away. This chain links TRBV10-3 with TRBJ1-5; D remains unclear. CDR1 and CDR2 from the germline V gene are ENHRY and SYGVKD. V shed 11 bases and J shed 2 bases, with 22 bases lying between them. This CDR3 is 16 amino acids long. CDR3 amino acids: CARSEEVGAGNQPQHF. CDR3 coding DNA: TGTGCCCGCAGTGAAGAGGTGGGCGCGGGCAATCAGCCCCAGCATTTT.

This chain joins TRBV10-3 and TRBJ2-7; maybe TRBD2 (6 bases). The CDR3 consists of 12 residues. Per germline, CDR1 ENHRY and CDR2 SYGVKD. V was cut by 5 bases and J by 4 bases, with 9 bases left in between. CDR3 coding DNA: TGTGCCATCAGTTTGGAGGGGTACGAGCAGTACTTC. Its protein is CAISLEGYEQYF.

This chain connects TRBV2 to TRBJ2-3; 10 bases line up with TRBD2. Trimming removed 7 bases from V and 3 bases from J; junction bases left unmatched: 13. The CDR3 consists of 17 residues. Germline loops: CDR1 SNHLY, CDR2 FYNNEI. The CDR3 sequence: CASKPRAGSGRTDTQYF. CDR3 nucleotides: TGTGCCAGCAAACCCCGGGCGGGTAGCGGGAGGACAGATACGCAGTATTTT.

Ten or more counts support this clonotype. The rearrangement links TRBV19 to TRBJ2-7; TRBD1 matches 7 bases. The CDR3 consists of 14 residues. The ends lost 5 bases at V and 5 bases at J; junction bases unmatched: 9. Germline CDR1 reads LNHDA; CDR2 reads SQIVND (reference sequence). CDR3 in DNA: TGTGCCAGTAGTGCGACAGGGAAGGACCACGAGCAGTACTTC. This codes for CASSATGKDHEQYF.

With regard to this clonotype: A much larger clonotype is one base distant, so this may be a read error. The rearrangement uses TRBV11-2 and TRBJ2-7; possible D gene TRBD1, 5 bases. Germline CDR1 and CDR2: SGHAT and FQNNGV. This CDR3 is built from 14 residues. V was trimmed by 4 bases and J by 5 bases, leaving 15 bases between them. In DNA form, the CDR3 reads TGTGCCAGCAGCTCCACAGGCAGGTCCCACGAGCAGTACTTC. Translated, it gives CASSSTGRSHEQYF.

This clonotype was seen many times. The gene calls are TRBV7-2 and TRBJ2-5, with D possibly matching TRBD1 (6 bases). CDR3 length equals 16 residues. The V and J ends lost 5 bases and 2 bases respectively, with 18 bases between them. From germline, CDR1 is SGHTA and CDR2 FQGNSA. In DNA form, the CDR3 reads TGTGCCAGCAGCCTCCAGACCAGGGGACCTCAAGAGACCCAGTACTTC. Translation gives CASSLQTRGPQETQYF.

This clonotype has a handful of counts. V is TRBV6-1 and J is TRBJ2-7; TRBD1 might be the D (5 bases). V was shortened by 7 bases and J by 1 base, with 11 bases between the two germline ends. The CDR3 totals 13 residues. Germline V lookup: CDR1 MNHNS, CDR2 SASEGT. This chain's CDR3 is CASKKDKSYEQYF. DNA of the CDR3: TGTGCCAGCAAGAAGGACAAGTCCTACGAGCAGTACTTC.

Concerning this clonotype itself: A much larger clone differs by one base, so this may be a read error. V and J are TRBV6-4 and TRBJ2-7, with TRBD2 identical over 8 bases. Per germline, CDR1 MRHNA and CDR2 SNTAGT. This CDR3 has 15 residues. CDR3 residues: CASSYGASGSYEQCF. CDR3 DNA: TGTGCCAGCAGTTACGGGGCTAGCGGGTCCTACGAGCAGTGCTTC.

The chain uses TRBV10-2 and TRBJ2-7, with 7 positions matching TRBD1. Per the germline V gene, CDR1 is WSHSY and CDR2 is SAAADI. This CDR3 has 13 amino acids. J was trimmed by 2 bases and V by 9 bases; bases with no gene match: 7. The CDR3 loop reads CARTPGGPYEQYF. The CDR3 region has the DNA TGCGCCAGAACTCCAGGGGGACCCTACGAGCAGTACTTC.

The sample holds many counts of this clonotype. The CDR3 reads CSVGRDRGTEAFF. The CDR3 nucleotides read TGCAGCGTCGGCCGGGACAGGGGCACTGAAGCTTTCTTT. This chain joins TRBV29-1 and TRBJ1-1, with 10 bases lining up with TRBD1. Trimming removed 6 bases from V and 4 bases from J; junction bases left unmatched: 5. This CDR3 is 13 amino acids long. The V gene's germline CDR1 is SQVTM and CDR2 ANQGSEA.

This clonotype was counted at least ten times. The genes are TRBV24-1 and TRBJ1-1; no clear D. V dropped 7 bases and J dropped 2 bases, with 16 bases sitting between them. CDR3 size: 15 residues. Germline V gives CDR1 KGHDR, CDR2 SFDVKD. The CDR3 DNA sequence: TGTGCCACCAGCGCCGGAGGGAGGAAAAACACTGAAGCTTTCTTT. Translation: CATSAGGRKNTEAFF.

This clonotype showed up many times. V usage is TRBV28 and J usage is TRBJ1-1; D remains unclear. CDR3 size: 14 residues. In germline, CDR1 is MDHEN, CDR2 SYDVKM. Between the trimmed V and J ends, which lost 2 bases and 3 bases, there was a span of 10 bases. CDR3 region: CASSLRRTHTEAFF. The CDR3 DNA sequence: TGTGCCAGCAGTTTAAGGCGGACTCACACTGAAGCTTTCTTT.

At least ten counts were recorded for this clonotype. The chain recombines TRBV20-1 with TRBJ2-4; TRBD2 aligns across 8 bases. This CDR3 region has 15 residues. Germline V gene sequence: CDR1 DFQATT, CDR2 SNEGSKA (reference sequence). Trimming at V came to 3 bases and at J to 9 bases, leaving 13 bases not matched to a gene. The CDR3 protein is CSASPGGHVSGIQYF. The DNA for the CDR3 is TGCAGTGCTAGCCCGGGAGGGCACGTTTCGGGCATTCAGTACTTC.